This T cell receptor beta chain was captured in a study of blood T cell repertoires in COVID-19 (dated by TCRdb to 2019 to 2021). Regarding the research as a whole: The collaborator samples originated in the United States, Italy and Spain and spanned the acute and convalescent phases of COVID-19. The sample metadata nearly always contained a de-identified subject ID, COVID-19 status, age in years and sex. Samples were obtained from the ongoing ImmuneRACE study (first 160 participants) and from about 1,300 subjects provided by 6 global collaborators. The repertoires were released in a freely available public database meant as a resource for research on the immune response to SARS-CoV-2. Where HLA class I and class II types were available, the types were taken from metadata supplied by the sample provider, not from assay-based typing. Subjects who had been exposed to COVID-19, were actively infected with it, or had recovered from it provided the deeply sampled blood TCRbeta repertoires that made up the dataset. The prospective study material was composed of cDNA or gDNA derived from T cells, B-cell-depleted T cells, or PBMCs. General findings and caveats noted by the study authors: How much clinical and demographic metadata was included differed by source and by participant, and the metadata was provided uncurated.

TCRbeta CDR3 regions were amplified from genomic DNA using the immunoSEQ Assay, a bias-controlled multiplex PCR. The authors' analysis ran thus. Nucleated cell counts per sample were estimated from amplification of reference gene primers within the assay. To quantify the absolute abundance of each unique TCRbeta CDR3 rearrangement, sequence reads were collapsed and filtered. For each sample, productive Simpson clonality was calculated as the square root of Simpson's diversity index across productive rearrangements. Here the immuneACCESS table is served through TCRdb, limited to in-frame sequences with V and J called. Missing clones are a known gap in these copies; in checked studies unresolved V genes cover under half, and the rest lacks a known reason. That table supplies the V and J calls and clone size; D and trimming were determined from the DNA. Across this sample there are 250,000 or so clones, with 87% seen only once. About a tenth of the sample lies in the top ten.

On this clone itself: What this receptor recognizes is not known. Per-base qualities were not stored, and no clone one base away is much larger.

Enrolling through a virtual design, the prospective study's participants ranged in age from roughly 18 to 89 years and lived across about two dozen United States geographic areas. In the prospective study, participants were assigned to cohorts based on the clinical history participants reported in a screening survey and a study questionnaire. ImmuneRACE Cohort 3 recovered participants were defined by two consecutive negative NP/OP PCR tests, healthcare professional clearance, or symptom resolution. Mobile phlebotomists in the prospective study collected whole blood, serum and a nasopharyngeal or oropharyngeal swab from every participant. Participants in the prospective study had the option to provide additional blood draws and questionnaires over an approximately 2-month period. Prospective study blood samples were shipped either frozen or at room temperature before DNA extraction. CDR1 is given as SNHLY and CDR2 as FYNNEI, both from the germline V gene. The CDR3 has 13 amino acids, counting the end cysteine and phenylalanine. CDR3 DNA is the only sequence kept; it has 39 bases, read in frame from the first base. The germline ends are 14 bases apart after V is trimmed by 8 bases and J by 4 bases.

Input material: PBMCs or T cells enriched from blood (not recorded which). The rearranged segments are TRBV2 and TRBJ1-2, with no D gene named confidently. The clonotype was recovered from a man aged 25-45 years who had recovered from COVID-19. CDR3 sequence: CASGEEFGYGYTF. In nucleotides, the sequence is TGTGCCAGCGGGGAGGAGTTTGGCTATGGCTACACCTTC. The variable domain in full, with residues beyond the CDR3 obtained from the reference TRBV2 and TRBJ1-2 genes, is EPEVTQTPSHQVTQMGQEVILRCVPISNHLYFYWYRQILGQKVEFLVSFYNNEISEKSEIFDDQFSVERPDGSNFTLKIRSTKLEDSAMYFCASGEEFGYGYTFGSGTRLTVV.